This T cell receptor (beta chain) was recorded in a study of blood T cell repertoires in COVID-19. Study background: PBMCs, B-cell-depleted T cells, or T cells were the source of the cDNA or gDNA that made up the material.

Recruited during active infection, patients (from Seattle) were subsequently followed longitudinally. TCRdb keeps only in-frame clones here, not all; method: immunoSEQ multiplex PCR. The data hold roughly 350,000 clones, with 87% observed a single time. The CDR3 contains 12 residues. Trimming cost V 5 bases and J 4 bases, with 9 bases left between them. CDR1 and CDR2 (germline): LNHNV, YYDKDF (reference sequence). The material sequenced was peripheral blood. This TCR was sampled from a young woman with COVID-19, enrolled during active disease. This chain uses TRBV15 with TRBJ2-7, with D possibly TRBD1 on 6 matching bases. CDR3 sequence: CATSEQGYEQYF. DNA for the CDR3: TGTGCCACCAGCGAACAGGGATACGAGCAGTACTTC.